Presented here are 29 T cell receptor beta chains from one specimen sequenced in a study of beta chain features in type 1 diabetes. The antigens these receptors bind are not known. General study findings and limits: TCRB CDR3s were moderately but significantly shorter in Type 1 diabetes patients in all four CD4+ subsets.

Since all of the isolated RNA was reverse transcribed, expressed TCRB transcripts were what got sequenced. TCRdb's table, derived via immunoSEQ multiplex PCR, lists solely in-frame clones and lacks some. The sample shows 300,000 to 400,000 clones, roughly 12% of them seen only once. What was sequenced was naive CD4+ T cells from blood. The origin of the receptors is a woman under 30 with type 1 diabetes.

The chain couples TRBV5-4 to TRBJ2-2, with 8 bases identical to TRBD2. The CDR3 consists of 18 residues. After removal of 0 bases from V and 4 bases from J, the junction contained 11 bases not matched to a gene. The germline CDR1 and CDR2 sequences are SGHNT and YYREEE (reference sequence). The CDR3 DNA is TGTGCCAGCAGCTTGGCCCCACAGAGCCGGGGGGGCACCGGGGAGCTGTTTTTT. Translating gives CASSLAPQSRGGTGELFF.

This clone has just a few counts. The chain carries TRBV5-6 and TRBJ2-1; D is ambiguous. V lost 4 bases to trimming and J lost 8 bases, with 19 bases between them. CDR1 is SGHDT and CDR2 is YYEEEE in the germline V gene. This CDR3 comprises 15 residues. The CDR3 loop is CASSPTIRMLHEQFF. DNA for the CDR3: TGTGCCAGCAGCCCAACTATCCGGATGCTCCATGAGCAGTTCTTC.

V gene TRBV14 combines with J gene TRBJ2-5; D is undetermined. With 1 base removed from V and 1 base from J, the gap between germline ends came to 4 bases. The CDR3 runs to 13 residues. CDR1 SGHDN and CDR2 FVKESK come from the germline V gene. The CDR3 DNA reads TGTGCCAGCAGCCAAGGTCTCCAAGAGACCCAGTACTTC. Protein product: CASSQGLQETQYF. Full variable domain (missing parts from reference TRBV14 and TRBJ2-5): EAGVTQFPSHSVIEKGQTVTLRCDPISGHDNLYWYRRVMGKEIKFLLHFVKESKQDESGMPNNRFLAERTGGTYSTLKVQPAELEDSGVYFCASSQGLQETQYFGPGTRLLVL.

A few counts support this clone. The CDR3 DNA reads as TGCGCCAGCAGCCCCGGACAGGGGCCTTCCGAGCAGTACTTC. This codes for CASSPGQGPSEQYF. V usage is TRBV5-1 and J usage is TRBJ2-7; 9 bases are shared with TRBD1. J was trimmed by 6 bases and V by 4 bases; bases with no gene match: 8. The CDR3 has 14 amino acids. From germline, CDR1 is SGHRS and CDR2 YFSETQ.

This clone was seen a few times. This rearrangement joins TRBV18 to TRBJ1-1; D not certain. The germline CDR1 and CDR2 sequences are KGHSH and LQKENI. V shed 2 bases and J shed 11 bases, with 12 bases lying between them. This CDR3 is 12 amino acids long. The CDR3 loop reads CASSPGQYKAFF. The CDR3 region has the DNA TGTGCCAGCTCACCAGGGCAGTACAAGGCTTTCTTT.

This sequence joins TRBV28 and TRBJ1-2; D not certain. This CDR3 is built from 12 residues. V gave up 3 bases and J gave up 6 bases, with 8 bases separating them. The germline V gene has CDR1 MDHEN and CDR2 SYDVKM. CDR3 bases: TGTGCCAGCAGTTTCTGGAGCGATGGCTACACCTTC. As protein: CASSFWSDGYTF.

This clone was counted between two and nine times. The chain links TRBV28 to TRBJ2-6, with a weak D call TRBD1 (6 bases). V dropped 5 bases and J dropped 2 bases, with 13 bases sitting between them. Germline V gene lookup returns CDR1 MDHEN and CDR2 SYDVKM. The length of the CDR3 is 16 residues. The CDR3 region has the DNA TGTGCCAGCAGTCTACAGGGTTTTCCTGGGGCCAACGTCCTGACTTTC. Translation: CASSLQGFPGANVLTF.

The chain links TRBV2 to TRBJ2-2; 9 positions agree with TRBD2. The V and J ends lost 7 bases and 5 bases, in that order; junction bases with no gene match: 5. This CDR3 region has 14 residues. Germline V gene lookup returns CDR1 SNHLY and CDR2 FYNNEI. CDR3 sequence reads: CASTRLAETGELFF. The CDR3 DNA reads as TGTGCCAGCACTAGACTAGCGGAAACCGGGGAGCTGTTTTTT.

The rearrangement links TRBV18 to TRBJ2-1; tentative D call: TRBD2 (5 bases). CDR3 length: 15 residues. V lost 0 bases, J lost 4 bases, and 10 bases lay in between. The V gene's germline CDR1 is KGHSH and CDR2 LQKENI. CDR3 sequence: CASSPPERSYNEQFF. CDR3 bases: TGTGCCAGCTCACCACCGGAGCGGAGTTACAATGAGCAGTTCTTC.

The J gene is TRBJ2-3, the V gene TRBV7-3; D possibly corresponds to TRBD1 (6 bases). V was shortened by 5 bases and J by 5 bases, with 11 bases between the two germline ends. Germline V lookup: CDR1 SGHTA, CDR2 FQGTGA. The CDR3 has 13 residues. CDR3 protein: CASSEQGRDTQYF. CDR3 sequence (DNA): TGTGCCAGCAGCGAACAGGGTAGAGATACGCAGTATTTT.

The V and J genes are TRBV19 and TRBJ2-2; D is unclear. Germline values: CDR1 LNHDA, CDR2 SQIVND (reference sequence). CDR3 length: 13 amino acids. The V gene lost 7 bases and the J gene lost 2 bases, with 8 bases spanning the gap. The CDR3 DNA follows: TGTGCCAGTACCCTAAGAAACACCGGGGAGCTGTTTTTT. Translating it yields CASTLRNTGELFF.

On this clone itself: The sample carries other DNA sequences with the same CDR3. This chain joins TRBV5-1 and TRBJ2-3, with TRBD1 identical over 7 bases. The junction had 3 bases not matched to a gene; V was cut back by 4 bases and J by 1 base. Looked up from germline, CDR1 is SGHRS and CDR2 is YFSETQ. The CDR3 spans 14 residues. The CDR3 DNA is TGCGCCAGCAGCCCCGGACAGGGCACAGATACGCAGTATTTT. Its protein is CASSPGQGTDTQYF.

The sample holds a few counts of this clone. The V call is TRBV7-7, the J call TRBJ2-1; TRBD2 aligns across 12 bases. V lost 1 base, J lost 6 bases, and 1 base stayed unmatched. CDR1 SSHAT and CDR2 FNYEAQ come from the germline V gene (reference sequence). The CDR3 contains 15 residues. The CDR3 coding sequence is TGTGCCAGCAGCTTAGGGACTAGCGGGATCAATGAGCAGTTCTTC. Protein: CASSLGTSGINEQFF.

The table lists this clone with a few counts. This chain connects TRBV28 to TRBJ2-7; D is ambiguous. The ends were cut back, 2 bases at V and 2 bases at J, with 4 bases in the middle. CDR3 length: 12 residues. Germline V gene data show CDR1 as MDHEN and CDR2 as SYDVKM. The CDR3 here is CASSLRTYEQYF. DNA of the CDR3: TGTGCCAGCAGTTTACGTACCTACGAGCAGTACTTC.

CDR3 loop: CASSPREGDYGYTF. Written as DNA, the CDR3 is TGCGCCAGCAGCCCCCGGGAGGGTGACTATGGCTACACCTTC. The chain links TRBV4-3 to TRBJ1-2; no firm D call. This CDR3 has 14 amino acids. Germline V gene data show CDR1 as LGHNA and CDR2 as YSLEER. The V end lost 4 bases, the J end lost 3 bases, and 12 bases lay between the germline ends.

This clone was counted only a few times. The chain is built from TRBV6-6 and TRBJ2-1, with D possibly being TRBD1 (6 bases). Looked up from germline, CDR1 is MNHNY and CDR2 is SVGAGI (reference sequence). The CDR3 loop spans 14 amino acids. V dropped 5 bases and J dropped 4 bases, with 12 bases sitting between them. CDR3 nucleotides: TGTGCCAGCAGTCTCCGGGACAATTACAATGAGCAGTTCTTC. Amino acid sequence: CASSLRDNYNEQFF.

This clone has only a few counts. J is TRBJ1-2 and V is TRBV27, with D possibly matching TRBD1 (6 bases). Germline values: CDR1 MNHEY, CDR2 SMNVEV (reference sequence). Between the trimmed V and J ends, which lost 2 bases and 7 bases, there was a span of 17 bases. The CDR3 is 15 residues long. The CDR3 coding sequence is TGTGCCAGCAGTTTAGTGGACAGCTACCCTTCTGGCTACACCTTC. Its protein product is CASSLVDSYPSGYTF.

V usage is TRBV18 and J usage is TRBJ2-5, with 14 bases matching TRBD2. The CDR3 is made up of 19 amino acids. J was trimmed by 4 bases and V by 4 bases; bases with no gene match: 14. Germline assignment: CDR1 KGHSH and CDR2 LQKENI. DNA for the CDR3: TGTGCCAGCTCACTATTTGACGCCGGGACTAGCGGGAGACGAGAGACCCAGTACTTC. Its protein is CASSLFDAGTSGRRETQYF.

This sequence joins TRBV7-3 and TRBJ1-1, with D tentatively TRBD1 (5 bases). CDR1 is SGHTA and CDR2 is FQGTGA in the germline V gene. V gave up 5 bases and J gave up 4 bases, with 14 bases separating them. The CDR3 has 14 amino acids. The CDR3 DNA reads as TGTGCCAGCAGCCCTCGCGGGGGGGGCACTGAAGCTTTCTTT. This translates into CASSPRGGGTEAFF.

This clone was observed a single time. The V gene is TRBV27, the J gene TRBJ1-1; 8 positions agree with TRBD1. Trimming took 5 bases from V and 3 from J; bases not matched to a gene: 5. Germline CDR1 and CDR2: MNHEY and SMNVEV (reference sequence). There are 14 residues in the CDR3. This chain's CDR3 is CASSPGQGYTEAFF. The CDR3 region has the DNA TGTGCCAGCAGTCCAGGACAGGGCTACACTGAAGCTTTCTTT.

This clone came up a few times. The chain is built from TRBV7-3 and TRBJ2-7; 7 nucleotides line up with TRBD2. The CDR3 runs 16 residues. In germline, CDR1 is SGHTA, CDR2 FQGTGA. J was trimmed by 0 bases and V by 2 bases; bases with no gene match: 7. The CDR3 here is CASSLRGGTSSYEQYF. The CDR3, as DNA: TGTGCCAGCAGCTTACGGGGAGGGACGAGCTCCTACGAGCAGTACTTC.

In DNA, the CDR3 is TGCGCCAGCAGCTTAGGTTCGGACAGGTACGGAGAGACCCAGTACTTC. Protein product: CASSLGSDRYGETQYF. V usage is TRBV5-1 and J usage is TRBJ2-5; 7 bases match TRBD1. The V gene's germline CDR1 is SGHRS and CDR2 YFSETQ. With 2 bases clipped from V and 4 bases from J, the junction kept 11 bases outside the gene matches. The CDR3 extends over 16 amino acids.

Of note for this clone: At one end, the junction sequence differs from germline, possibly due to a read error. The V call is TRBV2, the J call TRBJ1-2; a weak D match, TRBD1 (5 bases). CDR1 SNHLY and CDR2 FYNNEI come from the germline V gene. The CDR3 totals 12 residues. CDR3 in amino acids: CASSEGERTRVF. The CDR3 coding sequence is TGTGCCAGCAGTGAAGGGGAAAGGACAAGGGTCTTC. The whole variable domain, remainder taken from reference TRBV2 and TRBJ1-2, is EPEVTQTPSHQVTQMGQEVILRCVPISNHLYFYWYRQILGQKVEFLVSFYNNEISEKSEIFDDQFSVERPDGSNFTLKIRSTKLEDSAMYFCASSEGERTRVFGSGTRLTVV.

V is TRBV7-9 and J is TRBJ2-2; TRBD2 agrees at 12 bases. Trimming took 5 bases from V and 7 from J; bases not matched to a gene: 8. The CDR3 runs to 16 residues. Germline CDR1 and CDR2: SEHNR and FQNEAQ (reference sequence). The CDR3 nucleotides read TGTGCCAGCAGCCGCTGGACTAGCGGGACGATCGGGGAGCTGTTTTTT. Protein sequence: CASSRWTSGTIGELFF.

The sample holds a few counts of this clone. This chain connects TRBV19 to TRBJ2-2; no definite D call. The CDR3 is made up of 15 amino acids. Between the trimmed V and J ends, which lost 3 bases and 1 base, there was a span of 9 bases. CDR1 and CDR2 (germline): LNHDA, SQIVND (reference sequence). In nucleotides, the CDR3 is TGTGCCAGTAGTATGAAACAGAAGAACACCGGGGAGCTGTTTTTT. Its protein is CASSMKQKNTGELFF.

V gene TRBV5-1 combines with J gene TRBJ2-2; 13 bases agree with TRBD2. Trimming at V came to 1 base and at J to 4 bases, leaving 1 base not matched to a gene. The CDR3 is 16 residues long. Germline CDR1 SGHRS, CDR2 YFSETQ. This chain's CDR3 is CASSLTSGRATGELFF. In DNA, the CDR3 is TGCGCCAGCAGCTTGACTAGCGGGAGGGCCACCGGGGAGCTGTTTTTT.

This clone was picked up a small number of times. The chain joins TRBV9 to TRBJ1-1; 9 bases line up with TRBD1. J gave up 3 bases and V 4 bases, and 7 bases lay outside the gene matches. The CDR3 consists of 15 residues. Germline CDR1 and CDR2: SGDLS and YYNGEE. CDR3 bases: TGTGCCAGCAGCACGCGGGGACAGGGAGACACTGAAGCTTTCTTT. This sequence encodes CASSTRGQGDTEAFF.

This clone has only a few counts. The chain has TRBV13 and TRBJ2-4; the match to TRBD1 covers 8 bases. The CDR3 loop spans 20 amino acids. Trimming cost V 1 base and J 0 bases; bases outside gene matches: 14. Germline V CDR1 and CDR2: PRHDT, FYEKMQ (reference sequence). The DNA for the CDR3 is TGTGCCAGCAGCTTAGAATCCCCCTTCGACAGGGGATCAGCCAAAAACATTCAGTACTTC. It encodes CASSLESPFDRGSAKNIQYF.

This clone was seen a few times. CDR3: CASSLVSPGLAGDNEQFF. In DNA, the CDR3 is TGTGCCAGCAGCTTAGTGAGTCCGGGACTAGCGGGGGACAATGAGCAGTTCTTC. J is TRBJ2-1 and V is TRBV7-6; 14 positions agree with TRBD2. The V gene end was trimmed by 1 base and the J gene end by 5 bases; junction bases not matched to a gene: 7. The germline V gene encodes CDR1 SGHVS and CDR2 FNYEAQ. The CDR3 covers 18 residues.